This T cell receptor beta chain was profiled in a study of metastatic and nonmetastatic thyroid tumors. TCRdb recomputed clones from the PCR reads via MiXCR. The sample has about 59,000 clones; under 20% are singletons. With V trimmed by 0 bases and J by 5 bases, 10 bases remained unmatched. CDR1 is DFQATT, CDR2 SNEGSKA, per germline (reference sequence). CDR3 length: 16 amino acids. Patients underwent thyroid surgery, and none had received any treatment before it. The sequenced material came from blood. The chain links TRBV20-1 to TRBJ2-7, with 10 bases identical to TRBD2. The clonotype was recovered from a male donor with papillary thyroid cancer or a benign thyroid nodule (not recorded which). Some clones in this sample may be carry-over from other donors' samples. The CDR3 is CSARDDLAGVVDEQYF. DNA of the CDR3: TGCAGTGCTAGAGATGATCTAGCGGGAGTCGTCGACGAGCAGTACTTC.